This T cell receptor beta chain was observed in a study of long-term antiretroviral therapy in people with HIV. Study conclusions and caveats: Those clones which expanded before ART made up the dominant part of the repertoire at all time points. Diversity rose after ART but stayed below transplant donor controls.

V dropped 0 bases and J dropped 0 bases, with 6 bases sitting between them. Germline V gene lookup returns CDR1 SGDLS and CDR2 YYNGEE. CDR3 length: 14 residues. Treatment for every participant with HIV took place in the United States. The samples comprised about 0.95-11 million cryopreserved PBMC ahead of DNA extraction. This was the immunoSEQ v3.0 assay at survey level. The assay was immunoSEQ multiplex PCR, and TCRdb's table has in-frame clones only and misses some. The table has 20,000 to 25,000 clones, about 88% seen once. In regard to this clone: Its target is unknown.

Sequenced material: unsorted PBMCs, taken 1.9 years after starting antiretroviral therapy. This chain connects TRBV9 to TRBJ1-1; D not resolved. The clonotype originates from a woman aged 25 to 39 with HIV. CDR3 loop: CASSVGTMNTEAFF. The CDR3 coding sequence is TGTGCCAGCAGCGTAGGGACTATGAACACTGAAGCTTTCTTT. The entire variable domain, with the rest obtained from reference TRBV9 and TRBJ1-1, is as follows: DSGVTQTPKHLITATGQRVTLRCSPRSGDLSVYWYQQSLDQGLQFLIQYYNGEERAKGNILERFSAQQFPDLHSELNLSSLELGDSALYFCASSVGTMNTEAFFGQGTRLTVV.